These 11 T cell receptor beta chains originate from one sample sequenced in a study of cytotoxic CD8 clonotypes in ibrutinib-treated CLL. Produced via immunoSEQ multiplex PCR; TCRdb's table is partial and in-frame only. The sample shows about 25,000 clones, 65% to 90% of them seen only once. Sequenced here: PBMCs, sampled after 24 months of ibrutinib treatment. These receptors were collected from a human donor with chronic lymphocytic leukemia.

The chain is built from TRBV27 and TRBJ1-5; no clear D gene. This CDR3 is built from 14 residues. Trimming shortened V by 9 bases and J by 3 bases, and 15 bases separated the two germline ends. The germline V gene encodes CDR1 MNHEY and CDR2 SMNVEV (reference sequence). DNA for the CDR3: TGTGCCAGTTCCCACGGGTTCGACAATCAGCCCCAGCATTTT. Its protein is CASSHGFDNQPQHF.

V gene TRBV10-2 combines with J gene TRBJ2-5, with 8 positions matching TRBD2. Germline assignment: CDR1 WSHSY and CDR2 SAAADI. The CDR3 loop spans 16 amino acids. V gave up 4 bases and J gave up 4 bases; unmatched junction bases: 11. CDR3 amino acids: CASSGGVGTSIETQYF. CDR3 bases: TGCGCCAGCAGTGGAGGGGTAGGGACTAGTATAGAGACCCAGTACTTC.

This chain's CDR3 is CASSLVGPVSYEQYF. In DNA form, the CDR3 reads TGTGCCAGCAGCTTAGTAGGTCCAGTCTCCTACGAGCAGTACTTC. The V call is TRBV11-2, the J call TRBJ2-7; D not resolved. Germline CDR1 is SGHAT and CDR2 is FQNNGV. Deletions cut 1 base from V and 0 bases from J, with 10 bases between. The CDR3 consists of 15 residues. Full variable domain (rest looked up from reference TRBV11-2 and TRBJ2-7): EAGVAQSPRYKIIEKRQSVAFWCNPISGHATLYWYQQILGQGPKLLIQFQNNGVVDDSQLPKDRFSAERLKGVDSTLKIQPAKLEDSAVYLCASSLVGPVSYEQYFGPGTRLTVT.

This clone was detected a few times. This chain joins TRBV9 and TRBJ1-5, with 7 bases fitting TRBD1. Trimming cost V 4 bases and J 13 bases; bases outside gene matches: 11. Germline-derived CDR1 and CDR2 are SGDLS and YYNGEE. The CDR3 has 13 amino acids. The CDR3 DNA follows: TGTGCCAGCAGCCCAGAGACAGGGACTAAACAGCATTTT. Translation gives CASSPETGTKQHF.

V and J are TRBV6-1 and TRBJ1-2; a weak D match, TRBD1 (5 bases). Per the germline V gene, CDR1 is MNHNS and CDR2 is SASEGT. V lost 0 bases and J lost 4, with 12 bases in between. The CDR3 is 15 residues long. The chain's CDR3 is CASSEAPQGFYGYTF. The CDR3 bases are TGTGCCAGCAGTGAAGCGCCTCAGGGATTCTATGGCTACACCTTC.

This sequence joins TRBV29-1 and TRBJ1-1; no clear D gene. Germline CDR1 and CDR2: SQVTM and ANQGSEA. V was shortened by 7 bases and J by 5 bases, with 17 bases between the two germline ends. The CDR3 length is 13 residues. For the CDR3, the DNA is TGCAGCGAGGCGGGATGGCCGAGGACTGAAGCTTTCTTT. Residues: CSEAGWPRTEAFF.

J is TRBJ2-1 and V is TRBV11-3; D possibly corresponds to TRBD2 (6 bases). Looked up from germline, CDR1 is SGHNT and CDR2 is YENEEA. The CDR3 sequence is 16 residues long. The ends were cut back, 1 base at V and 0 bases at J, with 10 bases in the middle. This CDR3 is CASSLGVGGSYNEQFF. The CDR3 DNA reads TGTGCCAGCAGCTTAGGGGTCGGGGGCTCCTACAATGAGCAGTTCTTC.

In DNA, the CDR3 is TGTGCCAGCAGCTTAGGGACAGTTGGGGAAAAACTGTTTTTT. The encoded protein is CASSLGTVGEKLFF. The chain combines TRBV7-2 with TRBJ1-4, with D maybe TRBD1 (6 bases). This CDR3 region has 14 residues. The germline V and J ends were trimmed by 1 base and 8 bases, with 11 bases remaining between them. Germline loops: CDR1 SGHTA, CDR2 FQGNSA.

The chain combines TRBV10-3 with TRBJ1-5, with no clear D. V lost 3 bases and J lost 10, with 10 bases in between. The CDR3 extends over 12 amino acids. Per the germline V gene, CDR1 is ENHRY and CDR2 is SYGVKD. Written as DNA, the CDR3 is TGTGCCATCAGTGACGAGGGAATCCCCCAGCATTTT. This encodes CAISDEGIPQHF.

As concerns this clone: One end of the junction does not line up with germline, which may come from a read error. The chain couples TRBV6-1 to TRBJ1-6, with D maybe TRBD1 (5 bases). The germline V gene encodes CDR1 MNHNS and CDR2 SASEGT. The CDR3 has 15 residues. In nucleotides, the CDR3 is TGTGCCAGCAGTTCTTGGCCGGGACTCAATTCACCCTTCCACTTT. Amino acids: CASSSWPGLNSPFHF.

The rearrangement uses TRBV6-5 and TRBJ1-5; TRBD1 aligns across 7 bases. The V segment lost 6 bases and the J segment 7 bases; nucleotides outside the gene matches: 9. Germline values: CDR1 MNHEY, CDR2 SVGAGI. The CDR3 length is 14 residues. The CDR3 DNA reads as TGTGCCAGCAGCCGAACAGGGGTAAAGCAGCCCCAGCATTTT. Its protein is CASSRTGVKQPQHF.